The following is a T cell receptor (beta chain) sequence with its context. These data originate in a study of T cell changes during pregnancy in multiple sclerosis. This CDR3 contains 16 residues. Germline V CDR1 and CDR2: PRHDT, FYEKMQ (reference sequence). V lost 4 bases and J lost 5; bases outside the gene matches: 11. The repertoire was sequenced with immunoSEQ multiplex PCR; TCRdb's copy has only in-frame clones and lacks some. The profile shows about 98,000 clones, around 90% of them singletons. The clonotype comes from a female donor in good health, enrolled as a control in a pregnancy study. The chain has TRBV13 and TRBJ2-7; 10 bases map to TRBD2. The material sequenced was peripheral blood, taken after pregnancy. CDR3 in DNA: TGTGCCAGCAGCTCCGGGGTAGCGGGAGGACTACACGAGCAGTACTTC. Translation: CASSSGVAGGLHEQYF.